Listed here is a single T cell receptor (beta chain). CDR1 MNHNS and CDR2 SASEGT come from the germline V gene. The CDR3 extends over 14 amino acids. Trimming shortened V by 2 bases and J by 2 bases, and 8 bases separated the two germline ends. The data stem from a study of blood T cell repertoires in COVID-19. Sequencing was performed with immunoSEQ multiplex PCR; in TCRdb, only in-frame clones are kept and a portion is missing. The sample lists over 200,000 clones; more than 80% were seen once. Sequencing was performed on PBMCs or T cells enriched from blood (not recorded which). The sequence came from a man aged 55-75 years who had recovered from COVID-19. The chain couples TRBV6-1 to TRBJ2-3; D gene ambiguous. This chain's CDR3 is CASSELSVTDTQYF. The CDR3 region has the DNA TGTGCCAGCAGTGAATTATCAGTCACAGATACGCAGTATTTT.